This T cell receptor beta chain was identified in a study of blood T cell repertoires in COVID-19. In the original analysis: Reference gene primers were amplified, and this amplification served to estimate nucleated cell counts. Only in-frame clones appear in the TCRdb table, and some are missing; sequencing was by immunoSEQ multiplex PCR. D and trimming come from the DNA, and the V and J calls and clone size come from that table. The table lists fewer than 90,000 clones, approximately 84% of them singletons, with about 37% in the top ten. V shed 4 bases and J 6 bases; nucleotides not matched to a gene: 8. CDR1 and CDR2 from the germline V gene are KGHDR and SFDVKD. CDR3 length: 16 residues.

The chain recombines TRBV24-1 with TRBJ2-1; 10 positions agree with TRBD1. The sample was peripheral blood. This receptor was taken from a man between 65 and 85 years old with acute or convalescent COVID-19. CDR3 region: CATSEGSGTGANEQFF. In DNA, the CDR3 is TGTGCCACCAGTGAGGGATCCGGGACAGGGGCCAATGAGCAGTTCTTC.